The clone carrying this TCR beta chain was seen many times. The antigen is undetermined. This entry is derived from a study of spatial heterogeneity in lung cancer. Study-wide points: Mutation counts in tumors were tracked by counts of expanded intratumoral alpha and beta TCRs.

The time point denotes: sample taken at primary tumor resection. Patients with untreated early-stage non-small cell lung cancer, numbering some 72, were the donors. In each case, whole RNA from tumor, nontumor lung or frozen PBMC was sequenced unsorted. Germline-derived CDR1 and CDR2 are DFQATT and SNEGSKA (reference sequence). Trimming took 3 bases from V and 3 from J; bases not matched to a gene: 3. CDR3 size: 15 residues. MiXCR, run by TCRdb on the 5' RACE reads, gives a single entry per CDR3 protein. The data hold approximately 5,000 distinct CDR3 sequences, with approximately 15% observed a single time.

The V gene is TRBV20-1, the J gene TRBJ2-2; 11 nucleotides match TRBD1. The sequence came from a male donor with early-stage non-small cell lung cancer. Here the sequenced sample was lung tumor tissue, taken at surgery. The CDR3 region has the DNA TGCAGTGCTAGTGGACAGGGGGCCGACACCGGGGAGCTGTTTTTT. Its translation: CSASGQGADTGELFF.